This entry lists 28 T cell receptor beta chains sequenced from one sample in a study of blood T cells in healthy people across ages. A sample-barcoded 5' primer and a J-beta primer mix were used in a second PCR of about 7 to 12 cycles. TCRdb passed the 5' RACE reads through MiXCR, listing each CDR3 protein once. The table has about 700,000 distinct CDR3 sequences, less than 40% seen once. The source material was blood. The receptors stem from a woman of 80 years or more in good health.

Many counts were recorded for this clonotype. The rearrangement joins TRBV7-9 to TRBJ1-1; D ambiguous. The V gene lost 3 bases and the J gene lost 4 bases, with 12 bases spanning the gap. Germline loops: CDR1 SEHNR, CDR2 FQNEAQ (reference sequence). The CDR3 has 14 residues. DNA for the CDR3: TGTGCCAGCAGCTTGCCGACCAGACGCACTGAAGCTTTCTTT. Amino acids: CASSLPTRRTEAFF.

This clonotype was counted ten times or more. The chain has TRBV20-1 and TRBJ2-1, with 15 bases matching TRBD2. The CDR3 runs 14 residues. Germline CDR1 reads DFQATT; CDR2 reads SNEGSKA (reference sequence). V shed 4 bases and J 8 bases; nucleotides not matched to a gene: 3. CDR3 sequence: CSAIGLAGGYEQFF. CDR3 nucleotides: TGCAGTGCTATTGGACTAGCGGGGGGGTATGAGCAGTTCTTC.

The sample holds many counts of this clonotype. The J gene is TRBJ2-7, the V gene TRBV2, with D uncertain. Germline V CDR1 and CDR2: SNHLY, FYNNEI. The CDR3 contains 11 residues. V was clipped by 1 base and J by 7 bases, with 5 bases between them. CDR3 DNA sequence: TGTGCCAGCAGTGAAGAATGGGAGCAGTACTTC. It is translated as CASSEEWEQYF.

The chain is built from TRBV4-2 and TRBJ2-7; TRBD2 might be the D (6 bases). V was shortened by 5 bases and J by 2 bases, with 13 bases between the two germline ends. There are 14 residues in the CDR3. Germline-derived CDR1 and CDR2 are LGHNA and YNFKEQ. CDR3 DNA: TGTGCCAGCAGCAAGGCTAGCGCGGCCTACGAGCAGTACTTC. It is translated as CASSKASAAYEQYF.

The table lists this clonotype with many counts. V is TRBV20-1 and J is TRBJ1-5; maybe TRBD1 (6 bases). The length of the CDR3 is 15 residues. Looked up from germline, CDR1 is DFQATT and CDR2 is SNEGSKA (reference sequence). The V end was cut by 1 base, the J end by 3 bases, with 13 bases between. The CDR3 DNA follows: TGCAGTGCTAGAGTTCCCGGGACATCCAATCAGCCCCAGCATTTT. Translation: CSARVPGTSNQPQHF.

Turning to this clonotype: An end of the junction does not agree with germline; a read error may underlie this. This chain joins TRBV29-1 and TRBJ1-1; maybe TRBD1 (5 bases). Germline values: CDR1 SQVTM, CDR2 ANQGSEA. The CDR3 totals 12 residues. CDR3 nucleotide sequence: TGCAGCGTGACCAGAGGAGGGACTGAAGTTTTCTTT. It codes for CSVTRGGTEVFF.

This clonotype was observed at least ten times. J is TRBJ1-2 and V is TRBV5-1; D might be TRBD1 (6 bases). The CDR3 loop spans 14 amino acids. Germline V gives CDR1 SGHRS, CDR2 YFSETQ. The V and J ends lost 4 bases and 0 bases respectively, with 10 bases between them. Here the CDR3 DNA reads TGCGCCAGCAGCGCCGACAGGACTAACTATGGCTACACCTTC. Its translation: CASSADRTNYGYTF.

This clonotype was detected many times. The J gene is TRBJ1-1, the V gene TRBV6-4; D unclear. CDR3 length: 13 amino acids. V gave up 6 bases and J gave up 0 bases, with 8 bases separating them. Per the germline V gene, CDR1 is MRHNA and CDR2 is SNTAGT. The CDR3 protein is CASREDMNTEAFF. For the CDR3, the DNA is TGTGCCAGCAGAGAAGACATGAACACTGAAGCTTTCTTT.

Many counts were recorded for this clonotype. The V call is TRBV20-1, the J call TRBJ2-7; D is ambiguous. CDR3 length: 11 residues. Germline CDR1 is DFQATT and CDR2 is SNEGSKA (reference sequence). The V end was cut by 3 bases, the J end by 5 bases, with 8 bases between. The CDR3 region is CSASSQDEQYF. The CDR3 nucleotides are TGCAGTGCTAGCAGCCAGGACGAGCAGTACTTC.

The rearrangement joins TRBV30 to TRBJ1-4; D uncertain. The germline CDR1 and CDR2 sequences are GTSNPN and SVGIG (reference sequence). Trimming pared 8 bases from V and 7 bases from J, leaving 14 bases between. The CDR3 contains 12 residues. DNA for the CDR3: TGTGCCCTCGCGAAGCGCGGTGAAAAACTGTTTTTT. This codes for CALAKRGEKLFF. Full variable domain (remainder filled in from reference TRBV30 and TRBJ1-4): SQTIHQWPATLVQPVGSPLSLECTVEGTSNPNLYWYRQAAGRGLQLLFYSVGIGQISSEVPQNLSASRPQDRQFILSSKKLLLSDSGFYLCALAKRGEKLFFGSGTQLSVL.

This clonotype has a count of ten or more. The V and J genes are TRBV29-1 and TRBJ1-1, with D possibly being TRBD1 (5 bases). This CDR3 is built from 12 residues. Germline-derived CDR1 and CDR2 are SQVTM and ANQGSEA. Between the trimmed V and J ends, which lost 7 bases and 1 base, there was a span of 10 bases. The CDR3 reads CSGTTQNTEAFF. The CDR3 DNA follows: TGCAGCGGGACAACCCAGAACACTGAAGCTTTCTTT. The full variable domain, completed using reference TRBV29-1 and TRBJ1-1, is SAVISQKPSRDICQRGTSLTIQCQVDSQVTMMFWYRQQPGQSLTLIATANQGSEATYESGFVIDKFPISRPNLTFSTLTVSNMSPEDSSIYLCSGTTQNTEAFFGQGTRLTVV.

J is TRBJ2-1 and V is TRBV7-2; 9 bases line up with TRBD2. Germline V gives CDR1 SGHTA, CDR2 FQGNSA. V shed 2 bases, J shed 7 bases, and the junction held 3 bases outside the gene matches. The CDR3 is made up of 14 amino acids. The CDR3 DNA reads as TGTGCCAGCAGCTTACTAGCGGGACGGAATGAGCAGTTCTTC. This translates into CASSLLAGRNEQFF.

The chain uses TRBV5-1 and TRBJ1-6; 9 bases line up with TRBD1. This CDR3 comprises 16 residues. Looked up from germline, CDR1 is SGHRS and CDR2 is YFSETQ. Losses at the gene ends were 4 bases for V and 6 bases for J; bases not matched to a gene: 8. The CDR3 loop is CASSQDTGGGNSPLHF. In nucleotides, the CDR3 is TGCGCCAGCAGCCAAGATACAGGGGGCGGTAATTCACCCCTCCACTTT.

This clonotype was seen repeatedly, ten times or more. V is TRBV5-1 and J is TRBJ1-4; 8 nucleotides align to TRBD1. The CDR3 runs 17 residues. Trimming at V came to 4 bases and at J to 3 bases, leaving 11 bases not matched to a gene. Germline V gene data show CDR1 as SGHRS and CDR2 as YFSETQ. The CDR3 sequence is CASSVTGGSMANEKLFF. CDR3 DNA sequence: TGCGCCAGCAGCGTCACAGGGGGGTCGATGGCTAATGAAAAACTGTTTTTT.

V is TRBV18 and J is TRBJ2-4; no clear D. Germline V gene sequence: CDR1 KGHSH, CDR2 LQKENI. Trimming left V 2 bases short and J 0 bases short, with 14 bases between. CDR3 length: 17 residues. The CDR3 sequence is CASSPVFSNQAKNIQYF. The CDR3 DNA reads TGTGCCAGCTCACCAGTGTTCTCTAACCAAGCCAAAAACATTCAGTACTTC.

This clonotype was picked up many times. The V and J genes are TRBV4-2 and TRBJ2-7; 8 nucleotides match TRBD2. J was trimmed by 1 base and V by 1 base; bases with no gene match: 12. The CDR3 is 18 residues long. The germline CDR1 and CDR2 sequences are LGHNA and YNFKEQ. The CDR3 region is CASSQAGGGSLGSYEQYF. CDR3 sequence (DNA): TGTGCCAGCAGCCAAGCTGGCGGGGGGTCCCTTGGGTCCTACGAGCAGTACTTC.

Ten or more counts support this clonotype. The chain's CDR3 is CASSQGRGPNYGYTF. DNA of the CDR3: TGTGCCAGCAGCCAAGGCAGGGGCCCTAACTATGGCTACACCTTC. The chain combines TRBV4-2 with TRBJ1-2, with a possible D match to TRBD1 (6 bases). There are 15 residues in the CDR3. The V end lost 1 base, the J end lost 0 bases, and 9 bases lay between the germline ends. Germline V gene sequence: CDR1 LGHNA, CDR2 YNFKEQ.

This rearrangement joins TRBV29-1 to TRBJ1-2, with D maybe TRBD1 (5 bases). The germline gives CDR1 SQVTM, CDR2 ANQGSEA. The CDR3 sequence is 15 residues long. Between the trimmed V and J ends, which lost 3 bases and 6 bases, there was a span of 20 bases. The CDR3: CSVDGTTIDHHGYTF. The CDR3 DNA sequence: TGCAGCGTTGATGGGACCACCATCGACCACCATGGCTACACCTTC.

The table lists this clonotype with a count of one. A read error may explain this, as a much larger clone is one base away. V and J are TRBV6-6 and TRBJ1-2, with D possibly TRBD1 on 6 matching bases. Germline V gene sequence: CDR1 MNHNY, CDR2 SVGAGI (reference sequence). The CDR3 loop spans 12 amino acids. Here the CDR3 reads CAFAGEAGGYTF. The CDR3 region has the DNA TGTGCTTTCGCAGGGGAGGCCGGTGGCTACACCTTC.

This clonotype has ten or more counts. The rearrangement uses TRBV27 and TRBJ1-6; 8 nucleotides agree with TRBD1. The V segment lost 5 bases and the J segment 5 bases; nucleotides outside the gene matches: 11. This CDR3 is built from 17 residues. CDR1 MNHEY and CDR2 SMNVEV come from the germline V gene (reference sequence). The CDR3 DNA reads TGTGCCAGCAGTCCATTCGGGACAGGCCGTAATAATTCACCCCTCCACTTT. It codes for CASSPFGTGRNNSPLHF.

This clonotype was picked up a small number of times. A much larger clone lies a single base off, so this may be a read error. This chain joins TRBV4-1 and TRBJ2-7; TRBD2 agrees at 8 bases. Germline CDR1 is MGHRA and CDR2 is YSYEKL. The CDR3 extends over 14 amino acids. The V and J ends lost 4 bases and 12 bases, in that order; junction bases with no gene match: 14. Here the CDR3 reads CASSPDRPGGTRYF. CDR3 DNA sequence: TGCGCCAGCAGCCCCGACCGGCCGGGGGGGACCCGGTACTTC.

This clonotype was counted once. A much larger clone differs from this one at a single base, so this may be a read error. The chain carries TRBV3-1 and TRBJ2-1; D is possibly TRBD1 (6 bases). V dropped 0 bases and J dropped 13 bases, with 16 bases sitting between them. Germline V gene data show CDR1 as LGHDT and CDR2 as YNNKEL (reference sequence). The CDR3 has 14 amino acids. The CDR3 DNA sequence: TGTGCCAGCAGCCAAGACCAGGGGCAGGAGACCCAGTTCTTC. Residues: CASSQDQGQETQFF.

This clonotype was found many times. This sequence joins TRBV7-2 and TRBJ1-5; 8 bases agree with TRBD1. Trimming took 1 base from V and 5 from J; bases not matched to a gene: 4. Germline values: CDR1 SGHTA, CDR2 FQGNSA. The CDR3 runs to 15 residues. CDR3 region: CASSLVGQVDQPQHF. CDR3 in DNA: TGTGCCAGCAGCTTAGTGGGACAGGTTGATCAGCCCCAGCATTTT.

The rearrangement uses TRBV20-1 and TRBJ2-7, with D possibly being TRBD2 (6 bases). CDR3 length equals 16 residues. Per the germline V gene, CDR1 is DFQATT and CDR2 is SNEGSKA (reference sequence). Trimming pared 6 bases from V and 7 bases from J, leaving 28 bases between. CDR3 residues: CSAGLGGLRGRREQYF. CDR3 DNA: TGCAGTGCCGGGTTGGGGGGACTCAGAGGGAGGCGGGAGCAGTACTTC.

The sample holds many counts of this clonotype. V usage is TRBV4-1 and J usage is TRBJ2-7; D could derive from TRBD1 or TRBD2 (5 bases each). Trimming removed 4 bases at V and 5 bases at J, with 18 bases between. This CDR3 comprises 15 residues. The germline V gene has CDR1 MGHRA and CDR2 YSYEKL. As DNA, the CDR3 is TGCGCCAGCAGCCCCCTCGGTGAGGGGCTGGACGAGCAGTACTTC. Translated: CASSPLGEGLDEQYF.

This clonotype was seen many times. This chain links TRBV29-1 with TRBJ2-7, with D possibly matching TRBD2 (7 bases). V gave up 1 base and J gave up 2 bases, with 24 bases separating them. The CDR3 spans 18 residues. Germline loops: CDR1 SQVTM, CDR2 ANQGSEA. CDR3 nucleotides: TGCAGCGTTGAAGTCCCCTCGCGGGGGCCGACGTTTACCTACGAGCAGTACTTC. As protein: CSVEVPSRGPTFTYEQYF.

Note on this clonotype: A junction end diverges from the germline sequence, so it may reflect a read error. V is TRBV3-1 and J is TRBJ1-5; D may be TRBD1 (6 bases). The CDR3 extends over 14 amino acids. Germline loops: CDR1 LGHDT, CDR2 YNNKEL (reference sequence). The CDR3 bases are TGTGCCGGCAGCCAACGGGACATGAATCAGCCCCAGCATTTT. Its protein product is CAGSQRDMNQPQHF.

This chain links TRBV20-1 with TRBJ2-7, with D maybe TRBD1 (6 bases). There are 16 residues in the CDR3. Trimming pared 0 bases from V and 7 bases from J, leaving 22 bases between. Per germline, CDR1 DFQATT and CDR2 SNEGSKA (reference sequence). The CDR3: CSARDRRDMGWEEQYF. DNA of the CDR3: TGCAGTGCTAGAGATCGAAGGGACATGGGGTGGGAAGAGCAGTACTTC.